The clone carrying this T cell receptor beta chain has a single count. Its cognate antigen is unknown. Single viable CD3+CD4+CD8-CD45RO+ cells were sorted as the memory CD4+ T cells. Donors' CMV status reflects serum IgG against pp150, pp28, p38, p52. The sample is drawn from a study of memory CD4+ T cells and cytomegalovirus serostatus. The overall study: This sample comes from healthy Belgian adults, under 10 CMV seropositive, 24 seronegative.

The CDR3 loop spans 17 amino acids. V lost 3 bases to trimming and J lost 4 bases, with 21 bases between them. Germline V gene sequence: CDR1 LGHNA, CDR2 YSLEER. Sequenced by immunoSEQ multiplex PCR; TCRdb stores in-frame clones only, minus some. The table lists tens of thousands of clones, roughly four fifths of them singletons. Findings of the study overall: The CMV-associated TCR signature appears largely within the CD4+ memory repertoire. A US-trained random forest predicted CMV serostatus with median AUC around 0.9.

The chain joins TRBV4-3 to TRBJ1-1; maybe TRBD1 (5 bases). Source material: memory CD4+ T cells from blood. The clonotype comes from an adult in good health and CMV-seronegative. CDR3 DNA sequence: TGCGCCAGCAGCCAGGCGGGCCAGGGTCAGGATCCCACTGAAGCTTTCTTT. It specifies CASSQAGQGQDPTEAFF.